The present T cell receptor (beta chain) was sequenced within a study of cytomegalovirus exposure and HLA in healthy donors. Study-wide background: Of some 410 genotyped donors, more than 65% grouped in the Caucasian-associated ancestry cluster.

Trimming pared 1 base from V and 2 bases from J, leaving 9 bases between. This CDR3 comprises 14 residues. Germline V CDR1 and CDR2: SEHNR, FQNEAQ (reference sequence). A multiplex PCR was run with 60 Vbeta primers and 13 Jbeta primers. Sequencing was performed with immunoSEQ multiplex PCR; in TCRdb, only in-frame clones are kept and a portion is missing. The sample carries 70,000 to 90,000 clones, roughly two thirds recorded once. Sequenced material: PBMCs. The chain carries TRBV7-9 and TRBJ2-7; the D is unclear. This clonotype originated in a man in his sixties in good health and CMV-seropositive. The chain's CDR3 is CASSLVGPAYEQYF. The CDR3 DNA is TGTGCCAGCAGCTTAGTTGGGCCTGCCTACGAGCAGTACTTC. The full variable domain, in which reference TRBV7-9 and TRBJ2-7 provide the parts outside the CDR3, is DTGVSQNPRHKITKRGQNVTFRCDPISEHNRLYWYRQTLGQGPEFLTYFQNEAQLEKSRLLSDRFSAERPKGSFSTLEIQRTEQGDSAMYLCASSLVGPAYEQYFGPGTRLTVT.